This T cell receptor (beta chain) was identified during a study of CD8 T cells in Susac syndrome. Turning to the study itself: Patients with Susac syndrome were therapy-naive, treated with corticosteroids, or treated with intravenous immunoglobulin alone when blood was collected. The study, taken as a whole, reports: Clonal expansion was not seen in any Susac syndrome CD4+ T cell repertoire.

This clonotype was observed once. What it binds is not known. V lost 6 bases and J 2 bases, leaving 10 bases between the germline ends. CDR3 length: 13 amino acids. From germline, CDR1 is DFQATT and CDR2 SNEGSKA (reference sequence). CD8+ and CD4+ T cells circulating in blood were sequenced for TCR beta. Bulk CD8+ and CD4+ cells came from magnetic negative isolation; CD8+ TEMRA by FACS. The RNA input was roughly 0.45 to 1 ug, and it was reverse transcribed with random hexamers. TCRdb reprocessed the immunoSEQ multiplex PCR reads with MiXCR, giving one entry per CDR3 protein. The sample consists of about 180,000 distinct CDR3 sequences, just under 95% of them appearing once.

This TCR derives from a human donor with Susac syndrome. The sequenced material came from CD4+ T cells from PBMCs. The chain joins TRBV20-1 to TRBJ1-4; D unresolved. CDR3 bases: TGCAGTGCCGCCCTGGGGACTAATGAAAAACTGTTTTTT. Protein: CSAALGTNEKLFF.